Each of the 29 T cell receptor beta chains below was sequenced from the same sample in a study of blood T cell repertoires in COVID-19. Some clones are missing from TCRdb's copy, which holds only in-frame ones; the method was immunoSEQ multiplex PCR. Here the sample spans some 260,000 clones, over 65% being singletons. The sequenced sample consisted of peripheral blood. The origin of the receptors is a woman aged 80 or older with acute or convalescent COVID-19.

The V gene is TRBV13, the J gene TRBJ2-7, with TRBD1 identical over 10 bases. Trimming cost V 5 bases and J 3 bases; bases outside gene matches: 10. The CDR3 has 16 residues. Germline loops: CDR1 PRHDT, CDR2 FYEKMQ (reference sequence). The CDR3 region is CASSPEPGQGLYEQYF. The CDR3 DNA sequence: TGTGCCAGCAGCCCCGAACCGGGACAGGGGCTCTACGAGCAGTACTTC.

The chain joins TRBV15 to TRBJ2-1; 9 nucleotides match TRBD1. CDR1 is LNHNV, CDR2 YYDKDF, per germline (reference sequence). The V gene end was trimmed by 0 bases and the J gene end by 12 bases; junction bases not matched to a gene: 3. This CDR3 comprises 13 residues. The CDR3 region is CATSRDLGQGQFF. The CDR3, as DNA: TGTGCCACCAGCAGAGATTTGGGACAGGGGCAGTTCTTC.

The rearrangement uses TRBV5-6 and TRBJ2-3; 12 bases match TRBD2. V shed 4 bases and J 5 bases; nucleotides not matched to a gene: 8. There are 16 residues in the CDR3. CDR1 and CDR2 from the germline V gene are SGHDT and YYEEEE. The CDR3 spells CASSARLAGAKDTQYF. Here the CDR3 DNA reads TGTGCCAGCAGCGCGCGACTAGCGGGAGCAAAAGATACGCAGTATTTT. Full variable domain (missing parts from reference TRBV5-6 and TRBJ2-3): DAGVTQSPTHLIKTRGQQVTLRCSPKSGHDTVSWYQQALGQGPQFIFQYYEEEERQRGNFPDRFSGHQFPNYSSELNVNALLLGDSALYLCASSARLAGAKDTQYFGPGTRLTVL.

The chain employs TRBV5-1 and TRBJ2-1; perhaps TRBD1 as D (6 bases). Per germline, CDR1 SGHRS and CDR2 YFSETQ. The CDR3 covers 13 residues. Trimming shortened V by 0 bases and J by 5 bases, and 6 bases separated the two germline ends. This chain's CDR3 is CASSLDRDNEQFF. The CDR3 nucleotides read TGCGCCAGCAGCTTGGACAGGGACAATGAGCAGTTCTTC.

V gene TRBV15 combines with J gene TRBJ2-7; D is ambiguous. CDR1 and CDR2 from the germline V gene are LNHNV and YYDKDF (reference sequence). V was shortened by 0 bases and J by 3 bases, with 6 bases between the two germline ends. This CDR3 contains 13 residues. CDR3: CATSRDSNYEQYF. CDR3 in DNA: TGTGCCACCAGCAGAGACAGTAACTACGAGCAGTACTTC.

This clone showed up just a few times. The J gene is TRBJ2-1, the V gene TRBV5-1; 9 positions match TRBD1. V shed 3 bases, J shed 2 bases, and the junction held 9 bases outside the gene matches. The CDR3 loop spans 17 amino acids. CDR1 and CDR2 from the germline V gene are SGHRS and YFSETQ. CDR3 in DNA: TGCGCCAGCAGCTCGCTAACCGGGACAGGGACCTACAATGAGCAGTTCTTC. Its protein is CASSSLTGTGTYNEQFF.

The V call is TRBV2, the J call TRBJ1-2; tentative D call: TRBD1 (6 bases). V lost 7 bases and J 2 bases, leaving 8 bases between the germline ends. In germline, CDR1 is SNHLY, CDR2 FYNNEI. This CDR3 has 12 residues. The CDR3 here is CASTGQNYGYTF. CDR3 DNA: TGTGCCAGCACCGGACAGAACTATGGCTACACCTTC. The variable domain in full, with the rest retrieved from reference TRBV2 and TRBJ1-2, is EPEVTQTPSHQVTQMGQEVILRCVPISNHLYFYWYRQILGQKVEFLVSFYNNEISEKSEIFDDQFSVERPDGSNFTLKIRSTKLEDSAMYFCASTGQNYGYTFGSGTRLTVV.

This clone was seen once. V usage is TRBV4-2 and J usage is TRBJ1-4, with 8 bases that match TRBD1. J was trimmed by 8 bases and V by 0 bases; bases with no gene match: 8. The CDR3 length is 16 residues. Germline V lookup: CDR1 LGHNA, CDR2 YNFKEQ. CDR3 DNA: TGTGCCAGCAGCCAAGACCTACAGGGGGTTCAAGAAAAACTGTTTTTT. The encoded protein is CASSQDLQGVQEKLFF.

This clone was found once. The chain has TRBV5-5 and TRBJ1-5, with D perhaps matching TRBD1 (6 bases). Trimming took 0 bases from V and 0 from J, leaving 10 bases between them. Germline V CDR1 and CDR2: SGHKS, YYEKEE (reference sequence). There are 16 residues in the CDR3. The CDR3 nucleotides read TGTGCCAGCAGCTTGGGTGGACAGATTAGCAATCAGCCCCAGCATTTT. This sequence encodes CASSLGGQISNQPQHF.

The chain couples TRBV5-1 to TRBJ1-1, with a possible D match to TRBD1 (6 bases). The CDR3 totals 13 residues. The ends were cut back, 4 bases at V and 3 bases at J, with 10 bases in the middle. Germline V lookup: CDR1 SGHRS, CDR2 YFSETQ. CDR3 nucleotides: TGCGCCAGCAGCGAGGGGGAGTACACTGAAGCTTTCTTT. Translated: CASSEGEYTEAFF.

This chain connects TRBV19 to TRBJ2-7, with 7 nucleotides matching TRBD1. CDR3 length: 13 amino acids. Germline V gene data show CDR1 as LNHDA and CDR2 as SQIVND (reference sequence). The junction had 2 bases not matched to a gene; V was cut back by 4 bases and J by 2 bases. Written as DNA, the CDR3 is TGTGCCAGTAGTAGACAGGGAACCTACGAGCAGTACTTC. Its translation: CASSRQGTYEQYF.

In its sample, this clone was seen a few times. The chain is built from TRBV7-2 and TRBJ1-2; D is perhaps TRBD1 (6 bases). Trimming cost V 5 bases and J 8 bases, with 21 bases left between them. Germline values: CDR1 SGHTA, CDR2 FQGNSA. The CDR3 has 15 amino acids. CDR3 in DNA: TGTGCCAGCAGCACCTACGCGACAGGAACGGGGGGCTACACCTTC. It yields the protein CASSTYATGTGGYTF.

V is TRBV21-1 and J is TRBJ1-6; the DNA was not compared with TRBD1, the D call given in the table. TRBV21-1 is labeled a pseudogene. CDR3 size: 17 residues. CDR3 sequence: CASSKEQGSSYNSPLHF. The DNA of the CDR3 is TGTGCCAGCAGCAAAGAACAGGGGAGCTCCTATAATTCACCCCTCCACTTT.

This clone has more than one count but fewer than ten. The V and J genes are TRBV2 and TRBJ1-1; D unclear. V lost 7 bases and J lost 0, with 12 bases in between. The V gene's germline CDR1 is SNHLY and CDR2 FYNNEI. The CDR3 runs 14 residues. DNA for the CDR3: TGTGCCAGCAAGTCAGGTCCGGTGAACACTGAAGCTTTCTTT. Encoded protein: CASKSGPVNTEAFF.

The genes are TRBV19 and TRBJ1-2, with TRBD1 identical over 7 bases. The J segment lost 4 bases and the V segment lost 5 bases, leaving 10 bases of the junction unmatched. The CDR3 contains 15 residues. Germline CDR1 is LNHDA and CDR2 is SQIVND (reference sequence). Here the CDR3 DNA reads TGTGCCAGTAGTTCCACAGGGGACGAGGTCTATGGCTACACCTTC. This translates into CASSSTGDEVYGYTF.

A few counts support this clone. The chain recombines TRBV7-9 with TRBJ2-5; D remains unclear. From germline, CDR1 is SEHNR and CDR2 FQNEAQ (reference sequence). V was trimmed by 2 bases and J by 5 bases, leaving 3 bases between them. The CDR3 totals 11 residues. The CDR3: CASSLTETQYF. CDR3 nucleotides: TGTGCCAGCAGCTTAACTGAGACCCAGTACTTC. Combining the CDR3 with reference TRBV7-9 and TRBJ2-5 gives the whole variable domain DTGVSQNPRHKITKRGQNVTFRCDPISEHNRLYWYRQTLGQGPEFLTYFQNEAQLEKSRLLSDRFSAERPKGSFSTLEIQRTEQGDSAMYLCASSLTETQYFGPGTRLLVL.

This clone was seen more than once but under ten times. This sequence joins TRBV25-1 and TRBJ2-1; 7 bases fit TRBD2. V gave up 4 bases and J gave up 6 bases; unmatched junction bases: 9. In germline, CDR1 is MGHDK, CDR2 SYGVNS. This CDR3 spans 15 amino acids. The CDR3, as DNA: TGTGCCAGCAGTGTCGGCGGGAGATCTTCCAATGAGCAGTTCTTC. Protein: CASSVGGRSSNEQFF.

The V call is TRBV11-1, the J call TRBJ2-5; D gene uncertain. V shed 5 bases and J shed 5 bases, with 12 bases lying between them. This CDR3 comprises 13 residues. Germline loops: CDR1 SGHAT, CDR2 FQDESV (reference sequence). Here the CDR3 reads CASSVTNGETQYF. The CDR3 nucleotides read TGTGCCAGCAGCGTAACTAACGGGGAGACCCAGTACTTC.

The chain employs TRBV5-4 and TRBJ1-1, with D possibly matching TRBD1 (5 bases). The germline CDR1 and CDR2 sequences are SGHNT and YYREEE (reference sequence). V lost 4 bases and J lost 2, with 18 bases in between. This CDR3 contains 16 residues. In DNA, the CDR3 is TGTGCCAGCAGCGGGGGGGACCTTCGAAGAAACACTGAAGCTTTCTTT. Amino acids: CASSGGDLRRNTEAFF.

V is TRBV3-1 (or the pseudogene TRBV3-2) and J is TRBJ2-2, with 7 bases identical to TRBD2. The CDR3 covers 14 residues. Trimming removed 3 bases from V and 7 bases from J; junction bases left unmatched: 5. CDR1 is LGHDT and CDR2 is YNNKEL in the germline V gene (reference sequence). The CDR3 DNA is TGTGCCAGCAGCCAGACTAGCCGGGGCGGGGAGCTGTTTTTT. Residues: CASSQTSRGGELFF.

This clone has just one count. This chain connects TRBV11-1 to TRBJ1-1; no definite D call. The CDR3 length is 13 residues. Trimming shortened V by 5 bases and J by 1 base, and 8 bases separated the two germline ends. From germline, CDR1 is SGHAT and CDR2 FQDESV (reference sequence). The CDR3, as DNA: TGTGCCAGCAGCCAAAACAGGAACACTGAAGCTTTCTTT. Its protein product is CASSQNRNTEAFF.

The chain recombines TRBV6-2 or TRBV6-3 with TRBJ1-1, with D possibly being TRBD1 (5 bases). With 2 bases removed from V and 4 bases from J, the gap between germline ends came to 8 bases. Germline V gene data show CDR1 as MNHEY and CDR2 as SVGEGT. The CDR3 is 13 residues long. The CDR3 loop reads CASSYTGGTEAFF. CDR3 nucleotide sequence: TGTGCCAGCAGTTACACGGGGGGCACTGAAGCTTTCTTT.

The V call is TRBV5-1, the J call TRBJ2-1, with TRBD2 identical over 11 bases. This CDR3 is built from 16 residues. J gave up 6 bases and V 2 bases, and 7 bases lay outside the gene matches. Germline CDR1 is SGHRS and CDR2 is YFSETQ. DNA of the CDR3: TGCGCCAGCAGCTTACTAGCGGGAGCTGGGGGCAATGAGCAGTTCTTC. It yields the protein CASSLLAGAGGNEQFF.

This sequence joins TRBV6-2 or TRBV6-3 and TRBJ1-1; D gene ambiguous. Per germline, CDR1 MNHEY and CDR2 SVGEGT. The CDR3 length is 15 residues. Trimming pared 1 base from V and 4 bases from J, leaving 13 bases between. The CDR3 spells CASSYWPGLSTEAFF. The CDR3, as DNA: TGTGCCAGCAGTTACTGGCCGGGATTGAGCACTGAAGCTTTCTTT.

The chain employs TRBV19 and TRBJ1-5, with D possibly matching TRBD1 (5 bases). The CDR3 totals 15 residues. Trimming took 5 bases from V and 2 from J, leaving 13 bases between them. Germline CDR1 and CDR2: LNHDA and SQIVND (reference sequence). The CDR3 sequence: CASSYGGSRNQPQHF. CDR3 sequence (DNA): TGTGCCAGTAGTTACGGGGGTAGTCGCAATCAGCCCCAGCATTTT. The entire variable domain, with the rest obtained from reference TRBV19 and TRBJ1-5, is as follows: DGGITQSPKYLFRKEGQNVTLSCEQNLNHDAMYWYRQDPGQGLRLIYYSQIVNDFQKGDIAEGYSVSREKKESFPLTVTSAQKNPTAFYLCASSYGGSRNQPQHFGDGTRLSIL.

J is TRBJ1-2 and V is TRBV5-6; no definite D call. In germline, CDR1 is SGHDT, CDR2 YYEEEE. The length of the CDR3 is 14 residues. Trimming shortened V by 0 bases and J by 8 bases, and 14 bases separated the two germline ends. In nucleotides, the CDR3 is TGTGCCAGCAGCTTGGTATCGGGGAGTGGCGGCTACACCTTC. Translating gives CASSLVSGSGGYTF.

This clone has only one observation. This chain uses TRBV3-1 (or the pseudogene TRBV3-2) with TRBJ2-4; 14 positions agree with TRBD2. Per the germline V gene, CDR1 is LGHDT and CDR2 is YNNKEL (reference sequence). V shed 1 base, J shed 7 bases, and the junction held 9 bases outside the gene matches. The length of the CDR3 is 18 residues. The CDR3 is CASSQGRLAGGPGNIQYF. CDR3 sequence (DNA): TGTGCCAGCAGCCAAGGTAGACTAGCGGGGGGGCCTGGGAACATTCAGTACTTC.

V and J are TRBV19 and TRBJ1-2; D is possibly TRBD1 (5 bases). Germline V CDR1 and CDR2: LNHDA, SQIVND (reference sequence). V was pared by 2 bases and J by 4 bases, with 17 bases between. CDR3 length: 16 amino acids. The CDR3 DNA reads as TGTGCCAGTAGTATAAGGCAGCTGAGACAGCTCTATGGCTACACCTTC. This codes for CASSIRQLRQLYGYTF. Combining the CDR3 with reference TRBV19 and TRBJ1-2 gives the whole variable domain DGGITQSPKYLFRKEGQNVTLSCEQNLNHDAMYWYRQDPGQGLRLIYYSQIVNDFQKGDIAEGYSVSREKKESFPLTVTSAQKNPTAFYLCASSIRQLRQLYGYTFGSGTRLTVV.

Remarks on this clone: Other nucleotide sequences in the sample specify the same CDR3. This chain connects TRBV5-1 to TRBJ2-3; 10 bases align to TRBD2. Germline V gene sequence: CDR1 SGHRS, CDR2 YFSETQ. The length of the CDR3 is 16 residues. With V trimmed by 0 bases and J by 6 bases, 7 bases remained unmatched. The CDR3 DNA reads as TGCGCCAGCAGCTTGGCAGCGGGGGGGCCTTCGGATACGCAGTATTTT. Its translation is CASSLAAGGPSDTQYF.